This passage covers 17 T cell receptor beta chains from one sample sequenced in a study of cytomegalovirus exposure and HLA in healthy donors. It was with 60 Vbeta and 13 Jbeta primers that the PCR ran. Some clones are missing from TCRdb's copy, which holds only in-frame ones; the method was immunoSEQ multiplex PCR. The sample contains 150,000 to 200,000 clones, 75% to 80% of which appear only once. Input material: PBMCs. The receptors shown here come from a woman in her 30s in good health and CMV-seropositive.

The chain couples TRBV4-1 to TRBJ2-5; TRBD2 matches 10 bases. Per the germline V gene, CDR1 is MGHRA and CDR2 is YSYEKL. This CDR3 region has 16 residues. Germline trimming cut 0 bases from V and 4 bases from J; bases unmatched to any gene: 5. The CDR3 DNA is TGCGCCAGCAGCCAAGAAGGAGCGGGAGGGCCAGAGACCCAGTACTTC. Its protein is CASSQEGAGGPETQYF.

CDR3 loop: CASSPPVGGGYTF. As DNA, the CDR3 is TGTGCCAGCAGCCCCCCGGTGGGGGGTGGCTACACCTTC. The rearrangement joins TRBV11-2 to TRBJ1-2; D is possibly TRBD1 (5 bases). This CDR3 region has 13 residues. The V and J ends lost 5 bases and 7 bases respectively, with 14 bases between them. Germline lookup yields CDR1 SGHAT and CDR2 FQNNGV.

The chain combines TRBV7-9 with TRBJ2-2; 7 bases align to TRBD2. V shed 5 bases and J 2 bases; nucleotides not matched to a gene: 11. In germline, CDR1 is SEHNR, CDR2 FQNEAQ (reference sequence). There are 17 residues in the CDR3. In DNA form, the CDR3 reads TGTGCCAGCAGCACACCAACCGGGACTACCAACACCGGGGAGCTGTTTTTT. Encoded protein: CASSTPTGTTNTGELFF.

The chain uses TRBV5-4 and TRBJ1-2; D gene ambiguous. V lost 4 bases, J lost 8 bases, and 15 bases lay in between. Looked up from germline, CDR1 is SGHNT and CDR2 is YYREEE (reference sequence). The CDR3 has 13 amino acids. CDR3 loop: CASSPQEGRGYTF. The CDR3 DNA sequence: TGTGCCAGCAGCCCCCAAGAAGGGAGGGGCTACACCTTC. Based on the CDR3 plus reference TRBV5-4 and TRBJ1-2, the full variable domain is ETGVTQSPTHLIKTRGQQVTLRCSSQSGHNTVSWYQQALGQGPQFIFQYYREEENGRGNFPPRFSGLQFPNYSSELNVNALELDDSALYLCASSPQEGRGYTFGSGTRLTVV.

The chain employs TRBV6-6 and TRBJ1-2; D remains unclear. This CDR3 has 11 amino acids. V was trimmed by 2 bases and J by 8 bases, leaving 6 bases between them. Germline loops: CDR1 MNHNY, CDR2 SVGAGI (reference sequence). CDR3 coding DNA: TGTGCCAGCAGTTACGGAGGGGGCTACACCTTC. Encoded protein: CASSYGGGYTF.

This sequence joins TRBV4-2 and TRBJ2-1, with 11 bases aligning to TRBD2. Germline loops: CDR1 LGHNA, CDR2 YNFKEQ. After removal of 1 base from V and 5 bases from J, the junction contained 7 bases not matched to a gene. There are 17 residues in the CDR3. The CDR3 region has the DNA TGTGCCAGCAGCCAAGGGATCCCTAGCGGGGGGCACAATGAGCAGTTCTTC. It specifies CASSQGIPSGGHNEQFF.

This sequence joins TRBV7-9 and TRBJ2-7, with D perhaps TRBD1 (7 bases). The germline V and J ends were trimmed by 4 bases and 4 bases, with 14 bases remaining between them. Looked up from germline, CDR1 is SEHNR and CDR2 is FQNEAQ (reference sequence). The CDR3 spans 14 residues. CDR3 coding DNA: TGTGCCAGCAGCTGGGGGGACAGACTTTACGAGCAGTACTTC. This codes for CASSWGDRLYEQYF.

The genes are TRBV5-1 and TRBJ1-5; D might be TRBD1 (5 bases). This CDR3 is built from 14 residues. Trimming pared 0 bases from V and 3 bases from J, leaving 7 bases between. CDR1 and CDR2 from the germline V gene are SGHRS and YFSETQ. The CDR3 here is CASSLGQPNQPQHF. CDR3 coding DNA: TGCGCCAGCAGCTTGGGACAGCCCAATCAGCCCCAGCATTTT.

The chain links TRBV5-4 to TRBJ2-3, with a tentative D call TRBD1 (6 bases). The CDR3 covers 16 residues. V lost 6 bases and J lost 2, with 19 bases in between. Germline-derived CDR1 and CDR2 are SGHNT and YYREEE (reference sequence). CDR3 in amino acids: CASTADRLFFTDTQYF. CDR3 bases: TGTGCCAGCACCGCGGACAGACTTTTTTTCACAGATACGCAGTATTTT.

The table lists this clone with a count of one. The rearrangement uses TRBV29-1 and TRBJ2-7, with D perhaps TRBD2 (6 bases). Germline CDR1 and CDR2: SQVTM and ANQGSEA. V was clipped by 4 bases and J by 6 bases, with 10 bases between them. The CDR3 totals 11 residues. In DNA, the CDR3 is TGCAGCGTTGTTCGGGGGACCGAGCAGTACTTC. It encodes CSVVRGTEQYF.

The V call is TRBV19, the J call TRBJ1-2; 8 bases map to TRBD1. The V and J ends lost 8 bases and 0 bases, in that order; junction bases with no gene match: 11. This CDR3 is built from 16 residues. Looked up from germline, CDR1 is LNHDA and CDR2 is SQIVND (reference sequence). This CDR3 reads CASGRDRKAPNYGYTF. DNA for the CDR3: TGTGCCAGTGGCCGGGACAGGAAGGCCCCTAACTATGGCTACACCTTC.

The gene calls are TRBV21-1 and TRBJ2-5; the listed D gene, TRBD2, was not tested against the DNA. TRBV21-1 is a listed pseudogene. The CDR3 totals 14 residues. The CDR3 spells CASSKRVDKETQYF. The CDR3 DNA sequence: TGTGCCAGCAGCAAACGGGTAGATAAAGAGACCCAGTACTTC.

V usage is TRBV2 and J usage is TRBJ1-5; D unresolved. Trimming shortened V by 0 bases and J by 4 bases, and 7 bases separated the two germline ends. The CDR3 runs to 14 residues. Germline CDR1 is SNHLY and CDR2 is FYNNEI. CDR3 DNA sequence: TGTGCCAGCAGTGAAGCAGGGAGTAATCAGCCCCAGCATTTT. This gives the protein CASSEAGSNQPQHF.

This clone was seen a few times. Other DNA variants within this sample encode the same CDR3. The rearrangement uses TRBV5-1 and TRBJ2-7, with 11 bases that match TRBD1. V lost 4 bases, J lost 0 bases, and 3 bases stayed unmatched. The CDR3 is 15 amino acids. Per germline, CDR1 SGHRS and CDR2 YFSETQ. DNA of the CDR3: TGCGCCAGCAGCCTGGGGACAGGGGGCTCCTACGAGCAGTACTTC. Protein sequence: CASSLGTGGSYEQYF.

This clone was picked up one time. V and J are TRBV10-3 and TRBJ1-4; D gene uncertain. Trimming took 2 bases from V and 2 from J, leaving 12 bases between them. The CDR3 loop spans 16 amino acids. CDR1 is ENHRY and CDR2 is SYGVKD in the germline V gene. The CDR3 sequence: CAISETRGLTNEKLFF. CDR3 nucleotide sequence: TGTGCCATCAGTGAGACCCGGGGTCTCACTAATGAAAAACTGTTTTTT.

The gene calls are TRBV7-9 and TRBJ1-6; D is unresolved. The germline V gene has CDR1 SEHNR and CDR2 FQNEAQ (reference sequence). Trimming removed 1 base at V and 11 bases at J, with 18 bases between. CDR3 length: 16 residues. CDR3 amino acids: CASSLVSGANGAPLHF. The CDR3 coding sequence is TGTGCCAGCAGCTTAGTGTCGGGAGCGAACGGGGCACCCCTCCACTTT.

This clone was seen just once. In DNA form, the CDR3 reads TGCGCCAGCAGCTTTCAGGCCGCAGAGTTGTACACTGAAGCTTTCTTT. It encodes CASSFQAAELYTEAFF. This sequence joins TRBV5-1 and TRBJ1-1; D is ambiguous. Trimming stripped 2 bases from V and 3 bases from J, with 17 bases between. Germline V gene sequence: CDR1 SGHRS, CDR2 YFSETQ. CDR3 length: 16 residues.